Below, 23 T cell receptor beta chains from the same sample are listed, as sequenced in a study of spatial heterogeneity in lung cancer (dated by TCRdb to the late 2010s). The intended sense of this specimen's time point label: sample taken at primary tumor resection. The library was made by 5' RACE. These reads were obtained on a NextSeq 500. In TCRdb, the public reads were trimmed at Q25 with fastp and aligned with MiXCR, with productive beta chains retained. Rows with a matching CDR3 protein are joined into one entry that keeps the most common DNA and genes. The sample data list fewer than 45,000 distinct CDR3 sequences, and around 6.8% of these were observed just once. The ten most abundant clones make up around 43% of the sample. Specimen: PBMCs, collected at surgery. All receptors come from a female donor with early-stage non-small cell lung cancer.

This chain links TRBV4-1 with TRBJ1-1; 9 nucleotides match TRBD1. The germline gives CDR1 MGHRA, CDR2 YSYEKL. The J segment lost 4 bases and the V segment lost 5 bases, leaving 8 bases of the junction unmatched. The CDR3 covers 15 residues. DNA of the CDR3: TGCGCCAGCAGCGACAGGGGGATACGTCGCACTGAAGCTTTCTTT. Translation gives CASSDRGIRRTEAFF.

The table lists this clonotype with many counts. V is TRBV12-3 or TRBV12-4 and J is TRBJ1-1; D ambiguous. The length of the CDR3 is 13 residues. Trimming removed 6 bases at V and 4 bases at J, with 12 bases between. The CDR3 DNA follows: TGTGCCAGCAGAGTAACTACGGGCACTGAAGCTTTCTTT. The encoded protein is CASRVTTGTEAFF.

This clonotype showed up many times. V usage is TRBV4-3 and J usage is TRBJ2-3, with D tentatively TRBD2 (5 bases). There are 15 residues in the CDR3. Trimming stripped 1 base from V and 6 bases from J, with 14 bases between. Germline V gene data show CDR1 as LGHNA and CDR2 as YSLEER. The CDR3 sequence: CASSQGAGKGDTQYF. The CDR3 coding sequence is TGCGCCAGCAGCCAAGGAGCCGGGAAGGGTGATACGCAGTATTTT.

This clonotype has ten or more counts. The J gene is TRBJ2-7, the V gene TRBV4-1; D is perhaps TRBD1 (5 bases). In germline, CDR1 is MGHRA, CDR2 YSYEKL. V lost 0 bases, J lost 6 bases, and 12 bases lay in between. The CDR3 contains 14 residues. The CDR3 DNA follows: TGCGCCAGCAGCCAAGATCCAGGGAAGCGCGAGCAGTACTTC. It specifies CASSQDPGKREQYF.

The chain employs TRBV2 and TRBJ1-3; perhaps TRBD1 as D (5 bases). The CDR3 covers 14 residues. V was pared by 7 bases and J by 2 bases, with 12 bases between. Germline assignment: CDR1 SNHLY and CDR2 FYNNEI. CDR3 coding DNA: TGTGCCAGCAATCCCGCGGGGGCTGGAAACACCATATATTTT. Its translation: CASNPAGAGNTIYF.

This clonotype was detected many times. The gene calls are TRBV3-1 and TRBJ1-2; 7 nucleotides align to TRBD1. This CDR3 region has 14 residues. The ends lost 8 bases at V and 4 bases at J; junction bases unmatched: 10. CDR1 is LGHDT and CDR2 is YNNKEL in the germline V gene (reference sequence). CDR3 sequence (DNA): TGTGCCAGCCAACAGGGGAAGGGTCTCTATGGCTACACCTTC. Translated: CASQQGKGLYGYTF.

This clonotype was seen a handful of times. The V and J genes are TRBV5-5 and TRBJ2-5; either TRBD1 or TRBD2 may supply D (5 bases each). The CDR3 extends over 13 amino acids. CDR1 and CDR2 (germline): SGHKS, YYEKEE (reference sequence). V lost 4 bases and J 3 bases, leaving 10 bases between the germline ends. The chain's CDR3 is CASSPGPKETQYF. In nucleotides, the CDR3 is TGTGCCAGCAGCCCGGGACCGAAAGAGACCCAGTACTTC.

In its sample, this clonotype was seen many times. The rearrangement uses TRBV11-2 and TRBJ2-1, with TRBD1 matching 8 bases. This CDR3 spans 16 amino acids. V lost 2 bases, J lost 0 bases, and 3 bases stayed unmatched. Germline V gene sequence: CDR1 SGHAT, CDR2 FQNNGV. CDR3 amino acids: CASSLRTGYSYNEQFF. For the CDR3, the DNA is TGTGCCAGCAGCTTACGGACAGGGTACTCCTACAATGAGCAGTTCTTC.

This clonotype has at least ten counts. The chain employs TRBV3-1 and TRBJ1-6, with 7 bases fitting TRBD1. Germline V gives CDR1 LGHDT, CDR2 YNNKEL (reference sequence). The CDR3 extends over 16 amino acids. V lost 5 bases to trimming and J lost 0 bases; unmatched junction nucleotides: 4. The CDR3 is CASSLGQDSYNSPLHF. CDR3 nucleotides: TGTGCCAGCAGCTTAGGACAGGACTCCTATAATTCACCCCTCCACTTT.

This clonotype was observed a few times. The CDR3 is CASSQARGSAEQYF. For the CDR3, the DNA is TGTGCCAGCAGCCAAGCCCGGGGATCCGCCGAGCAGTACTTC. The genes are TRBV14 and TRBJ2-7, with D possibly matching TRBD2 (5 bases). The V end lost 1 base, the J end lost 6 bases, and 13 bases lay between the germline ends. Germline lookup yields CDR1 SGHDN and CDR2 FVKESK. The CDR3 totals 14 residues.

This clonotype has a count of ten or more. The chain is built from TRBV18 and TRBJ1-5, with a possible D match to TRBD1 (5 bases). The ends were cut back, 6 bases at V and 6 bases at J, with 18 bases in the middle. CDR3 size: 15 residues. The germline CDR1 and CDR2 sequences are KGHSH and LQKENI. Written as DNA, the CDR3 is TGTGCCAGCTCTCAAGACAGACAAGTCACTCAGCCCCAGCATTTT. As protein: CASSQDRQVTQPQHF.

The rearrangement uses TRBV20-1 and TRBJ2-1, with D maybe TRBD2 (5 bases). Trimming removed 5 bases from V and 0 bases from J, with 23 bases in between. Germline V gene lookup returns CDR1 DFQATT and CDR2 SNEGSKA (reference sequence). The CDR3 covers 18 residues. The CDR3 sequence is CSAPPGLPTKSSYNEQFF. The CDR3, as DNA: TGCAGTGCTCCTCCAGGACTCCCAACCAAGAGCTCCTACAATGAGCAGTTCTTC.

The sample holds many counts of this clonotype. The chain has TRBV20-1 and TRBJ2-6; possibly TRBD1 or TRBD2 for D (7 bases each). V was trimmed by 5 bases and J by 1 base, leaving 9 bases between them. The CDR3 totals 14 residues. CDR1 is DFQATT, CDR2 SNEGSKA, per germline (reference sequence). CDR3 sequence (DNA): TGCAGTGCTCAGGGGGGGTCTGGGGCCAACGTCCTGACTTTC. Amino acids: CSAQGGSGANVLTF.

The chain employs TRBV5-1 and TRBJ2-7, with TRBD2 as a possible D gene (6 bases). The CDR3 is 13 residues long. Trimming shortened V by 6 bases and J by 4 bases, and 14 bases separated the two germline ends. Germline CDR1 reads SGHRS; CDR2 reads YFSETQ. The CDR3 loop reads CASTGGPGYEQYF. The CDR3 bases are TGCGCCAGCACCGGGGGTCCGGGATACGAGCAGTACTTC.

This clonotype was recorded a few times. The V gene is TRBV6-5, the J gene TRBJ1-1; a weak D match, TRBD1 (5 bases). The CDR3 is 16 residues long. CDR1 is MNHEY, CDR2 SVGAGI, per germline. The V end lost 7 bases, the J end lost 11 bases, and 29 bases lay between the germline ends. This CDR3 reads CASTPQSRSGNKRAFF. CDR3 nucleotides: TGTGCCAGCACCCCCCAAAGTCGGTCAGGGAACAAGCGCGCTTTCTTT.

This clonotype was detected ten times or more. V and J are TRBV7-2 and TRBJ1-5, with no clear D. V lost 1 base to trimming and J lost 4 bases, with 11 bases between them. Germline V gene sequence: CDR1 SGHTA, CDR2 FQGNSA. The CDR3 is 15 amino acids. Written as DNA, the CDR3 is TGTGCCAGCAGCTTAGTGGCTAGACAAAATCAGCCCCAGCATTTT. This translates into CASSLVARQNQPQHF.

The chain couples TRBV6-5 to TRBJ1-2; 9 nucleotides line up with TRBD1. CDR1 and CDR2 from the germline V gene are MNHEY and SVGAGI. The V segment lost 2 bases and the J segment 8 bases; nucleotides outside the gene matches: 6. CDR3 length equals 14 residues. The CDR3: CASSYTGTGQGYTF. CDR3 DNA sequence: TGTGCCAGCAGTTACACCGGGACAGGGCAAGGCTACACCTTC.

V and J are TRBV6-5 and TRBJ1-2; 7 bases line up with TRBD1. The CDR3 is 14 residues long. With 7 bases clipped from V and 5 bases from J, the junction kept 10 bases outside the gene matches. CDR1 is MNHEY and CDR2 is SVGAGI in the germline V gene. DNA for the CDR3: TGTGCCAGCACCGGGAGGGGGCGCACGTATGGCTACACCTTC. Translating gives CASTGRGRTYGYTF.

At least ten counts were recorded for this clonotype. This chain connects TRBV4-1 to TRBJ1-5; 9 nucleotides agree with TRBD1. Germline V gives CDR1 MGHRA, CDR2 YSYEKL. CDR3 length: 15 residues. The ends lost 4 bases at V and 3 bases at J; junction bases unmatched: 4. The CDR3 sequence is CASSPDRGPNQPQHF. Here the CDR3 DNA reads TGCGCCAGCAGCCCGGACAGGGGACCCAATCAGCCCCAGCATTTT.

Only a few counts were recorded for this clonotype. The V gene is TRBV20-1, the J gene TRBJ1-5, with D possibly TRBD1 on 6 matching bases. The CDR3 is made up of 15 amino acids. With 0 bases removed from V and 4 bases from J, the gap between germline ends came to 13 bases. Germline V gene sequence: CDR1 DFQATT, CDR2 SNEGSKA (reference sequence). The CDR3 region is CSARDLGQPNQPQHF. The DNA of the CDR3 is TGCAGTGCTAGAGATTTAGGACAGCCGAATCAGCCCCAGCATTTT.

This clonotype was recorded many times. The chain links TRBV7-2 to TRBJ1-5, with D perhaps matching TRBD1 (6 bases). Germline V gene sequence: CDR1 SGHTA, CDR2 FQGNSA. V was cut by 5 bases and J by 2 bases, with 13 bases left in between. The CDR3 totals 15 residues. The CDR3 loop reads CASSRTAGGNQPQHF. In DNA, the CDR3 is TGTGCCAGCAGCCGGACAGCCGGAGGCAATCAGCCCCAGCATTTT.

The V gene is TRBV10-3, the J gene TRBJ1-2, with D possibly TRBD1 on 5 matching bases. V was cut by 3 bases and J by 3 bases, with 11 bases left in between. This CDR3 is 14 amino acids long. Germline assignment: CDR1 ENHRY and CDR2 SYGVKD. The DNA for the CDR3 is TGTGCCATCAGTGAACCCAGGGACCACTATGGCTACACCTTC. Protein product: CAISEPRDHYGYTF.

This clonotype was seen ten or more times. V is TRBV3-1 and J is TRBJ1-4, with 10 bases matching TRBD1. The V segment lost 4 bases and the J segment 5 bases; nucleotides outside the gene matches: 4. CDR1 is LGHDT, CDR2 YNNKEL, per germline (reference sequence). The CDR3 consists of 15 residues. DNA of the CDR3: TGTGCCAGCAGCCTGACAGGGGGCGCGAATGAAAAACTGTTTTTT. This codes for CASSLTGGANEKLFF.